This T cell receptor beta chain was captured in a study of PD-1 blockade in classical Hodgkin lymphoma. Background on the study: The patients were dosed with nivolumab 3 mg/kg, infused intravenously every 2 weeks. Overall study results and limits: It was CD4+ TCR diversity, not CD8+, that rose significantly by C4D1. There remain no defined causes for the repertoire differences, which possibly reflect disease activity or prior therapy.

Using immunoSEQ multiplex PCR, the repertoire was profiled, and TCRdb retains in-frame clones only, with some absent. Among 10,000 to 15,000 clones, around four fifths were seen once, and the ten largest hold roughly 25%. Remarks on this clone: Its antigen is not known.

The CDR3 totals 19 residues. V was pared by 0 bases and J by 1 base, with 11 bases of the junction left unmatched. Per germline, CDR1 SGDLS and CDR2 YYNGEE. No patient escaped relapse after autologous stem cell transplantation, and brentuximab vedotin exposure varied. It was by magnetic negative selection that CD8+ T cells were isolated from thawed PBMCs. Under best response, outcomes were complete response, partial response or progressive disease. Here the sequenced sample was CD8+ T cells from blood, taken at baseline. The rearrangement links TRBV9 to TRBJ2-5; TRBD2 matches 11 bases. The TCR sequence derives from a human donor with classical Hodgkin lymphoma. Written as DNA, the CDR3 is TGTGCCAGCAGCGTAGGGTTTAGCGGGGGGGCCTGGAGCCAAGAGACCCAGTACTTC. It translates to CASSVGFSGGAWSQETQYF. Together with reference TRBV9 and TRBJ2-5, the CDR3 gives the full variable domain: DSGVTQTPKHLITATGQRVTLRCSPRSGDLSVYWYQQSLDQGLQFLIQYYNGEERAKGNILERFSAQQFPDLHSELNLSSLELGDSALYFCASSVGFSGGAWSQETQYFGPGTRLLVL.